This TCR beta chain originates from a study of OX40 agonist ivuxolimab in advanced cancers. The study's findings and limits: Clonal expansion was seen in CD4+ and CD8+ blood T cells by week 6 at 0.1 to 3.0 mg/kg.

Germline CDR1 WNHNN, CDR2 SYGVQD (reference sequence). Between the trimmed V and J ends, which lost 2 bases and 3 bases, there was a span of 13 bases. The CDR3 length is 16 residues. In the case of this clone: Its antigen is unidentified.

Produced via immunoSEQ multiplex PCR; TCRdb's table is partial and in-frame only. The sample contains tens of thousands of clones, more than 85% of which appear only once. Sample: CD4+ or CD8+ T cells sorted from blood, taken in a trial of the OX40 agonist ivuxolimab. The sequence was collected from an adult with an advanced solid tumor such as melanoma, head and neck, liver or kidney cancer. The chain links TRBV10-1 to TRBJ2-2, with D tentatively TRBD2 (6 bases). CDR3 sequence reads: CASSEIGSGDTGELFF. CDR3 bases: TGCGCCAGCAGTGAGATCGGTAGCGGAGACACCGGGGAGCTGTTTTTT.